This is a list of T cell receptor beta chains from one sample in a study of shared clonotypes between healthy human individuals. The table came from immunoSEQ multiplex PCR; TCRdb's copy has only in-frame clones and leaves some out. The table includes around 2,000,000 clones, 85% to 95% detected once. Sequenced input: naive CD8+ T cells from PBMCs. The source of these receptors is a man between 18 and 35 years old in good health. Some clones in this sample may be carry-over from other donors' samples. Each CDR3 is given with its conserved first and last residue. D genes are given only for firm matches. Clone size, where shown, is once, few, many, or a class for clones that have expanded.

D gene	V gene	clone size	J gene	CDR3 DNA	CDR3 protein
NA	TRBV25-1	NA	TRBJ2-4	TGTGCCAGCAGTGACACAGTGGAGGTAGCCAAAAACATTCAGTACTTC	CASSDTVEVAKNIQYF
NA	TRBV30	NA	TRBJ1-1	TGTGCCTGGAGAAGAGGGAACACTGAAGCTTTCTTT	CAWRRGNTEAFF
TRBD2	TRBV13	NA	TRBJ2-2	TGTGCCAGCAGCTCACAGACTAGCGGGACGAACACCGGGGAGCTGTTTTTT	CASSSQTSGTNTGELFF
NA	TRBV30	NA	TRBJ2-7	TGTGCCTGGAGTGCGGACGGACCCTACGAGCAGTACTTC	CAWSADGPYEQYF
NA	TRBV11-2	once	TRBJ1-3	TGTGCCAGCAGCTTAGATCCTGGGTTTGGAAACACCATATATTTT	CASSLDPGFGNTIYF
NA	TRBV30	NA	TRBJ1-1	TGTGCCTGGAGTGCTACAGGAGCCCCGGGGGATGCTTTCTTT	CAWSATGAPGDAFF
NA	TRBV6-1	NA	TRBJ1-5	TGTGCCAGCAGTGAACTCCCCCCTCGGCCCCAGCATTTT	CASSELPPRPQHF
NA	TRBV10-2	NA	TRBJ2-1	TGCGCCAGCACTCAAATGGACGGTTACTACAATGAGCAGTTCTTC	CASTQMDGYYNEQFF
TRBD2	TRBV7-2	NA	TRBJ2-5	TGTGCCAGCAACCTCGGGACTAGCGCACAAGAGACCCAGTACTTC	CASNLGTSAQETQYF
TRBD1	TRBV28	once	TRBJ1-4	TGTGCCAGCAGTTCCTACAGGGGAGTCAATGAAAAACTGTTTTTT	CASSSYRGVNEKLFF
TRBD1	TRBV18	NA	TRBJ2-2	TGTGCCAGCTCGGAATCGAGGGGGCGAACCGGGGAGCTGTTTTTT	CASSESRGRTGELFF
NA	TRBV27	NA	TRBJ2-1	TGTGCCAGCAGTGTGACTAGGAATAGTAATGAGCAGTTCTTC	CASSVTRNSNEQFF
NA	TRBV15	NA	TRBJ2-3	TGTGCCACCAGGCTAGAACCCTTTAGCACAGATACGCAGTATTTT	CATRLEPFSTDTQYF
NA	TRBV6-6	NA	TRBJ2-2	TGTGCCAGCAGCCCCTGGAACACCGGGGAGCTGTTTTTT	CASSPWNTGELFF
NA	TRBV27	NA	TRBJ1-2	TGTGCCAGCAGTTCAGGGGATTGGGGCTACACCTTC	CASSSGDWGYTF
NA	TRBV30	few	TRBJ1-1	TGTGCCTGGAGGGATGGGGTATCGAACACTGAAGCTTTCTTT	CAWRDGVSNTEAFF
NA	TRBV6-5	NA	TRBJ2-2	TGTGCCAGCAGTTACTCCTCCAGGGTGGGGGTCGGGGAGCTGTTTTTT	CASSYSSRVGVGELFF
NA	TRBV27	NA	TRBJ1-1	TGTGCCAGCAGTTTAGCGAGCTACACTGAAGCTTTCTTT	CASSLASYTEAFF
NA	TRBV27	NA	TRBJ2-1	TGTGCCAGCAGTTTTCAAAACAATGAGCAGTTCTTC	CASSFQNNEQFF
NA	TRBV27	once	TRBJ1-2	TGTGCCAGCAGTCCACTCCCGACAGCCGGAGGCTACACCTTC	CASSPLPTAGGYTF
TRBD2	TRBV12-5	NA	TRBJ2-1	TGTGCTAGTGGTTTGGCCTCTAGCGGGAGCTCCTACAATGAGCAGTTCTTC	CASGLASSGSSYNEQFF
TRBD1	TRBV27	once	TRBJ2-1	TGTGCCAGCAGTGTCAGACAGGGGTATGAGCAGTTCTTC	CASSVRQGYEQFF
NA	TRBV10-3	NA	TRBJ1-2	TGTGCCATCAGTTCTAGTGGGGACGACTATGGCTACACCTTC	CAISSSGDDYGYTF
NA	TRBV5-5	NA	TRBJ2-7	TGTGCCAGCAGCTTAAAAATAGCGGATCTCTCCTACGAGCAGTACTTC	CASSLKIADLSYEQYF